The 21 T cell receptor beta chains given below trace back to one sample, sequenced in a study of T cell responses to AZD1222 COVID-19 vaccine. The assay was immunoSEQ multiplex PCR, and TCRdb's table has in-frame clones only and misses some. The profile shows 100,000 to 150,000 clones, more than 70% of them singletons. The sequencing used peripheral blood, collected on day 0 of AZD1222 vaccination. The receptors were gathered from an adult in good health.

The rearrangement uses TRBV11-2 and TRBJ2-2; no clear D. The length of the CDR3 is 15 residues. V lost 2 bases and J lost 4, with 11 bases in between. In germline, CDR1 is SGHAT, CDR2 FQNNGV. Here the CDR3 reads CASSLSHSSTGELFF. CDR3 coding DNA: TGTGCCAGCAGCTTAAGTCACAGCTCCACCGGGGAGCTGTTTTTT.

V and J are TRBV30 and TRBJ1-5, with D possibly TRBD1 on 6 matching bases. With 3 bases removed from V and 2 bases from J, the gap between germline ends came to 11 bases. From germline, CDR1 is GTSNPN and CDR2 SVGIG (reference sequence). This CDR3 comprises 14 residues. The CDR3 loop reads CAWSGGAGNQPQHF. The CDR3 DNA is TGTGCCTGGAGCGGGGGGGCGGGCAATCAGCCCCAGCATTTT.

This chain connects TRBV5-4 to TRBJ2-3; D is possibly TRBD2 (6 bases). V lost 4 bases, J lost 3 bases, and 15 bases lay in between. CDR3 length equals 15 residues. CDR1 and CDR2 (germline): SGHNT, YYREEE (reference sequence). The CDR3 sequence is CASSPGRDNTDTQYF. The CDR3 DNA reads TGTGCCAGCAGCCCGGGGCGGGATAATACAGATACGCAGTATTTT.

V usage is TRBV7-8 and J usage is TRBJ2-2; D ambiguous. The CDR3 spans 17 residues. The ends were cut back, 5 bases at V and 5 bases at J, with 21 bases in the middle. Germline lookup yields CDR1 SGHVS and CDR2 FQNEAQ. The CDR3 nucleotides read TGTGCCAGCAGCCTTATTGGACCGCGACCGGAAACCGGGGAGCTGTTTTTT. Translated: CASSLIGPRPETGELFF.

This clone was detected a few times. J is TRBJ1-6 and V is TRBV19; unclear D gene. Germline V gene lookup returns CDR1 LNHDA and CDR2 SQIVND (reference sequence). With 2 bases removed from V and 7 bases from J, the gap between germline ends came to 9 bases. The length of the CDR3 is 14 residues. The CDR3 sequence is CASSISASNSPLHF. The CDR3 coding sequence is TGTGCCAGTAGTATATCGGCCAGCAATTCACCCCTCCACTTT.

The chain's CDR3 is CASRPTSRSYEQYF. CDR3 in DNA: TGCGCCAGCAGACCTACTAGTCGGTCCTACGAGCAGTACTTC. This chain uses TRBV5-1 with TRBJ2-7; D is perhaps TRBD2 (5 bases). Trimming stripped 5 bases from V and 1 base from J, with 13 bases between. Germline V gives CDR1 SGHRS, CDR2 YFSETQ. The CDR3 is 14 amino acids.

This clone came up once. This chain connects TRBV7-9 to TRBJ2-1; 9 bases are shared with TRBD2. V lost 7 bases, J lost 8 bases, and 9 bases stayed unmatched. There are 14 residues in the CDR3. Germline-derived CDR1 and CDR2 are SEHNR and FQNEAQ (reference sequence). Here the CDR3 DNA reads TGTGCCAGCATCCTAGCGGGACGAGGCGATGAGCAGTTCTTC. It is translated as CASILAGRGDEQFF.

The V call is TRBV18, the J call TRBJ2-3; perhaps TRBD2 as D (5 bases). CDR1 is KGHSH and CDR2 is LQKENI in the germline V gene. Trimming took 3 bases from V and 3 from J, leaving 10 bases between them. This CDR3 has 14 amino acids. CDR3 nucleotides: TGTGCCAGCTCACCTACGGACTTTACAGATACGCAGTATTTT. The encoded protein is CASSPTDFTDTQYF.

This clone was found once. The V gene is TRBV6-4, the J gene TRBJ2-3; either TRBD1 or TRBD2 may supply D (5 bases each). The CDR3 extends over 15 amino acids. Trimming pared 2 bases from V and 0 bases from J, leaving 9 bases between. Germline assignment: CDR1 MRHNA and CDR2 SNTAGT. The CDR3: CASSDRDGSTDTQYF. CDR3 bases: TGTGCCAGCAGTGACCGGGACGGGAGCACAGATACGCAGTATTTT.

V gene TRBV29-1 combines with J gene TRBJ1-1; D is undetermined. The germline CDR1 and CDR2 sequences are SQVTM and ANQGSEA. There are 12 residues in the CDR3. V was shortened by 4 bases and J by 3 bases, with 9 bases between the two germline ends. The CDR3 region has the DNA TGCAGCGTTGTCCGTGGAGACACTGAAGCTTTCTTT. Its translation is CSVVRGDTEAFF.

This rearrangement joins TRBV5-6 to TRBJ2-2; D is possibly TRBD1 or TRBD2 (5 bases each). V lost 4 bases and J 0 bases, leaving 10 bases between the germline ends. The CDR3 runs to 15 residues. Germline V gives CDR1 SGHDT, CDR2 YYEEEE. The CDR3 DNA is TGTGCCAGCAGCCCCCGGGGACCGAACACCGGGGAGCTGTTTTTT. It is translated as CASSPRGPNTGELFF.

V gene TRBV19 combines with J gene TRBJ1-3; no firm D call. V was pared by 10 bases and J by 0 bases, with 16 bases between. The CDR3 runs to 15 residues. Germline CDR1 LNHDA, CDR2 SQIVND (reference sequence). CDR3 sequence: CATDGSHRSGNTIYF. The CDR3 DNA reads as TGTGCCACAGACGGTTCCCACCGCTCTGGAAACACCATATATTTT.

The chain joins TRBV12-5 to TRBJ1-1; D might be TRBD1 (6 bases). The V gene lost 2 bases and the J gene lost 5 bases, with 9 bases spanning the gap. The CDR3 has 13 residues. Germline CDR1 is LGHNT and CDR2 is FRNRAP. The chain's CDR3 is CASGLSGVTEAFF. The DNA for the CDR3 is TGTGCTAGTGGTTTGTCAGGGGTTACTGAAGCTTTCTTT.

This chain links TRBV6-5 with TRBJ1-1; unclear D gene. The germline V and J ends were trimmed by 0 bases and 0 bases, with 5 bases remaining between them. CDR3 length: 14 residues. In germline, CDR1 is MNHEY, CDR2 SVGAGI. The CDR3: CASSYSTVNTEAFF. CDR3 bases: TGTGCCAGCAGTTACTCGACGGTGAACACTGAAGCTTTCTTT.

This clone was observed a single time. The chain is built from TRBV19 and TRBJ1-1; TRBD1 is a possible D gene (5 bases). Germline V CDR1 and CDR2: LNHDA, SQIVND (reference sequence). Trimming removed 5 bases at V and 2 bases at J, with 15 bases between. This CDR3 has 15 residues. The CDR3: CASSPFGTANTEAFF. Written as DNA, the CDR3 is TGTGCCAGTAGTCCCTTCGGGACGGCTAACACTGAAGCTTTCTTT.

This chain uses TRBV9 with TRBJ1-3, with D hard to call. V was pared by 3 bases and J by 2 bases, with 12 bases between. Germline lookup yields CDR1 SGDLS and CDR2 YYNGEE. CDR3 length equals 15 residues. As DNA, the CDR3 is TGTGCCAGCAGCGCGCTTGGGAGCGCTGGAAACACCATATATTTT. Amino acid sequence: CASSALGSAGNTIYF. Full variable domain (outside the CDR3, taken from reference TRBV9 and TRBJ1-3): DSGVTQTPKHLITATGQRVTLRCSPRSGDLSVYWYQQSLDQGLQFLIQYYNGEERAKGNILERFSAQQFPDLHSELNLSSLELGDSALYFCASSALGSAGNTIYFGEGSWLTVV.

Points on this clone: Other DNA variants within this sample encode the same CDR3. The V and J genes are TRBV29-1 and TRBJ1-1; the D is unclear. The CDR3 is made up of 10 amino acids. The ends were cut back, 7 bases at V and 1 base at J, with 4 bases in the middle. Looked up from germline, CDR1 is SQVTM and CDR2 is ANQGSEA. CDR3 sequence (DNA): TGCAGCGCCCAGAACACTGAAGCTTTCTTT. The encoded protein is CSAQNTEAFF.

This clone was recorded once. The chain is built from TRBV12-3 or TRBV12-4 and TRBJ1-2; D not resolved. This CDR3 is 13 amino acids long. Deletions cut 2 bases from V and 4 bases from J, with 8 bases between. CDR3 DNA: TGTGCCAGCAGTTTAATAGGAGTCTATGGCTACACCTTC. Translation gives CASSLIGVYGYTF.

This clone was found once. The chain uses TRBV9 and TRBJ2-1; 11 bases line up with TRBD1. The CDR3 is 16 residues long. The germline gives CDR1 SGDLS, CDR2 YYNGEE. Trimming cost V 3 bases and J 5 bases; bases outside gene matches: 7. In DNA form, the CDR3 reads TGTGCCAGCAGCGCTCGTGGGACAGGGGGAAACAATGAGCAGTTCTTC. This gives the protein CASSARGTGGNNEQFF.

V gene TRBV11-3 combines with J gene TRBJ2-3; D is possibly TRBD1 (5 bases). Germline values: CDR1 SGHNT, CDR2 YENEEA. The CDR3 is 13 amino acids. V gave up 1 base and J gave up 7 bases, with 9 bases separating them. The CDR3 region has the DNA TGTGCCAGCAGCTTAGGACAGTTCAATACGCAGTATTTT. The encoded protein is CASSLGQFNTQYF.

J is TRBJ2-7 and V is TRBV19; tentative D call: TRBD1 (5 bases). CDR3 length: 13 residues. Trimming took off 6 bases at V and 5 bases at J, with 14 bases between the two ends. Germline CDR1 is LNHDA and CDR2 is SQIVND (reference sequence). The CDR3 spells CASRFSQGDEQYF. CDR3 in DNA: TGTGCCAGTAGGTTCAGCCAGGGTGACGAGCAGTACTTC. The full variable domain, its missing parts supplied by reference TRBV19 and TRBJ2-7, is DGGITQSPKYLFRKEGQNVTLSCEQNLNHDAMYWYRQDPGQGLRLIYYSQIVNDFQKGDIAEGYSVSREKKESFPLTVTSAQKNPTAFYLCASRFSQGDEQYFGPGTRLTVT.